Listed below are T cell receptor beta chains from one sample, sequenced in a study of blood T cell repertoires in COVID-19. The table came from immunoSEQ multiplex PCR; TCRdb's copy has only in-frame clones and leaves some out. The repertoire includes around 470,000 clones, about 90% of them detected once, and 0.6% sits in the top ten. Sequencing was performed on PBMCs or T cells enriched from blood (not recorded which). These receptors came from a man aged 18-30 years who had recovered from COVID-19. Each CDR3 is given with its conserved first and last residue. Each record gives: J gene, V gene, CDR3 length, D gene, clone size, CDR3 protein. D genes are given only for firm matches. Part of the rows lack a size; the others show once, few, many or a class for expanded clones.

TRBJ1-1 | TRBV4-1 | 13 | - | - | CASSQDRDTEAFF
TRBJ2-7 | TRBV20-1 | 13 | - | - | CSASPGSGYEQYF
TRBJ1-4 | TRBV6-4 | 15 | TRBD1 | - | CASSALGQPNEKLFF
TRBJ1-2 | TRBV28 | 11 | - | - | CASRAQYGYTF
TRBJ1-6 | TRBV27 | 14 | - | - | CASSLSGLNSPLHF
TRBJ2-5 | TRBV9 | 15 | TRBD1 | - | CASSPRQGGQETQYF
TRBJ1-1 | TRBV9 | 13 | - | once | CASSSGGGGEAFF
TRBJ2-7 | TRBV11-2 | 17 | TRBD2 | - | CASSPRLAGDDSYEQYF
TRBJ2-1 | TRBV6-5 | 14 | TRBD2 | - | CASRLAGAVNEQFF
TRBJ1-1 | TRBV5-4 | 14 | - | - | CASSLAGGFTEAFF
TRBJ2-1 | TRBV11-2 | 16 | TRBD2 | - | CASSPDGGLEYGEQFF
TRBJ1-2 | TRBV5-4 | 12 | - | - | CASSDDIYGYTF
TRBJ2-1 | TRBV28 | 16 | TRBD2 | once | CASDRSLLREVNEQFF
TRBJ2-7 | TRBV18 | 16 | TRBD2 | once | CASSPPLGTSVYEQYF
TRBJ1-2 | TRBV28 | 15 | TRBD1 | - | CASSSGQDGVGGYTF
TRBJ1-2 | TRBV3-1/TRBV3-2 | 16 | - | - | CASSQVGGDLFYGYTF
TRBJ2-7 | TRBV7-2 | 14 | TRBD2 | - | CASSPTSVAHIRYF
TRBJ1-1 | TRBV29-1 | 13 | TRBD1 | - | CSGSGTDNTEAFF
TRBJ1-4 | TRBV5-8 | 15 | TRBD1 | - | CASSTGTGVNEKLFF
TRBJ1-1 | TRBV25-1 | 15 | TRBD1 | - | CASSETGVVGTEAFF
TRBJ1-2 | TRBV5-6 | 13 | - | - | CASSLQGGYGYTF
TRBJ2-7 | TRBV28 | 12 | - | - | CASSLLSYEQYF
TRBJ1-1 | TRBV29-1 | 12 | - | - | CSGGRENTEAFF
TRBJ1-1 | TRBV24-1 | 18 | TRBD1 | - | CATSDLTRTGTGDRLAFF
TRBJ2-7 | TRBV6-1 | 14 | - | - | CASSELVGAYEQYF
TRBJ2-1 | TRBV6-4 | 12 | TRBD1 | - | CASRGTGNEQFF
TRBJ1-1 | TRBV7-9 | 13 | - | - | CASSRRGSPEAFF
TRBJ1-2 | TRBV6-2/TRBV6-3 | 12 | - | - | CASSYGQGGYTF
TRBJ2-2 | TRBV10-3 | 16 | TRBD1 | - | CAISGTGGQDTGELFF
TRBJ1-2 | TRBV28 | 13 | TRBD1 | once | CASSSPGGVGYTF
TRBJ1-2 | TRBV5-4 | 17 | - | - | CASSLVPGAGDAYGYTF
TRBJ2-1 | TRBV10-1 | 14 | - | - | CASSESRPLDEQFF
TRBJ1-2 | TRBV19 | 15 | - | few | CASSIGARGTYGYTF
TRBJ1-1 | TRBV7-9 | 14 | TRBD1 | once | CASSPGQGAGEAFF
TRBJ1-4 | TRBV19 | 13 | - | - | CASRLLGTEKLFF
TRBJ1-6 | TRBV30 | 14 | TRBD1 | once | CAWMSVGGDSPLHF
TRBJ1-6 | TRBV15 | 15 | - | - | CATSRPQGEGSPLHF